These 9 T cell receptor beta chains were sequenced from one sample in a study of blood T cell repertoires in COVID-19. Some clones are missing from TCRdb's copy, which holds only in-frame ones; the method was immunoSEQ multiplex PCR. The data show some 310,000 clones, roughly 89% seen once. Sequences were obtained from peripheral blood. The receptors stem from a woman between 40 and 55 years old with COVID-19, enrolled during active disease.

The chain combines TRBV27 with TRBJ2-7, with D possibly matching TRBD1 (6 bases). The CDR3 contains 13 residues. CDR1 MNHEY and CDR2 SMNVEV come from the germline V gene (reference sequence). The V gene lost 6 bases and the J gene lost 6 bases, with 15 bases spanning the gap. The CDR3 DNA is TGTGCCAGCAGCCCCCAGGGGCATGGCGAGCAGTACTTC. It encodes CASSPQGHGEQYF.

The chain uses TRBV28 and TRBJ1-5; 8 nucleotides line up with TRBD1. CDR3 size: 15 residues. Germline assignment: CDR1 MDHEN and CDR2 SYDVKM. V shed 6 bases and J 3 bases; nucleotides not matched to a gene: 7. For the CDR3, the DNA is TGTGCCAGCAGCCGTCCGGGACAGGTCAATCAGCCCCAGCATTTT. Translating it yields CASSRPGQVNQPQHF.

The chain combines TRBV6-6 with TRBJ2-2; TRBD1 might be the D (6 bases). This CDR3 has 13 amino acids. The V gene's germline CDR1 is MNHNY and CDR2 SVGAGI (reference sequence). V was trimmed by 0 bases and J by 8 bases, leaving 7 bases between them. CDR3 in DNA: TGTGCCAGCAGTTACTCGACAGGAGGGGAGCTGTTTTTT. Translation gives CASSYSTGGELFF.

The chain recombines TRBV28 with TRBJ1-2, with D possibly matching TRBD1 (6 bases). This CDR3 is built from 14 residues. V was clipped by 6 bases and J by 1 base, with 12 bases between them. Germline values: CDR1 MDHEN, CDR2 SYDVKM. This chain's CDR3 is CASSQTGLNYGYTF. For the CDR3, the DNA is TGTGCCAGCAGCCAGACAGGCCTTAACTATGGCTACACCTTC.

The rearrangement joins TRBV25-1 to TRBJ1-4; 8 bases match TRBD1. CDR3 length equals 15 residues. Unmatched junction bases numbered 8, after V lost 4 bases and J lost 7 bases. Germline values: CDR1 MGHDK, CDR2 SYGVNS. The CDR3 DNA sequence: TGTGCCAGCAGTGGAACAGGGGGTAAGGGTGAAAAACTGTTTTTT. Its protein is CASSGTGGKGEKLFF.

This clone was recorded only once. The V gene is TRBV5-4, the J gene TRBJ2-7, with D uncertain. The CDR3 is made up of 14 amino acids. V gave up 2 bases and J gave up 0 bases, with 9 bases separating them. Germline-derived CDR1 and CDR2 are SGHNT and YYREEE (reference sequence). The CDR3 loop reads CASSLDASSYEQYF. The DNA of the CDR3 is TGTGCCAGCAGCTTAGACGCTAGCTCCTACGAGCAGTACTTC.

This rearrangement joins TRBV20-1 to TRBJ2-3, with 11 nucleotides matching TRBD2. There are 14 residues in the CDR3. Germline CDR1 DFQATT, CDR2 SNEGSKA (reference sequence). V dropped 3 bases and J dropped 6; count of bases not matched to a gene: 5. Here the CDR3 reads CSASLAGGPDTQYF. The CDR3 coding sequence is TGCAGTGCTAGTTTAGCGGGAGGGCCGGATACGCAGTATTTT.

The CDR3 here is CASSRGDRGPSYEQYF. The DNA for the CDR3 is TGTGCCAGCAGTCGAGGGGACAGGGGGCCATCCTACGAGCAGTACTTC. This rearrangement joins TRBV2 to TRBJ2-7; TRBD1 matches at 12 bases. Germline values: CDR1 SNHLY, CDR2 FYNNEI. The CDR3 spans 16 residues. The J segment lost 1 base and the V segment lost 5 bases, leaving 6 bases of the junction unmatched.

The CDR3 DNA reads TGTGCCAGCAGTACCGGTCAGGGGTCTAGGTCCGGGGAGCTGTTTTTT. It encodes CASSTGQGSRSGELFF. V gene TRBV27 combines with J gene TRBJ2-2; TRBD1 is a possible D gene (6 bases). V shed 5 bases and J shed 6 bases, with 19 bases lying between them. CDR3 length: 16 amino acids. CDR1 is MNHEY and CDR2 is SMNVEV in the germline V gene (reference sequence).